Sequencing of this T cell receptor beta chain was carried out in a study of cytomegalovirus exposure and HLA in healthy donors. Study-level points and caveats: A highly shared variant cluster was judged a likely technical artifact. Most CMV-associated TCR beta chains were later found to appear HLA-restricted. It was in a later analysis that TCR association rates were seen to vary by HLA locus, highest for DRB1 and lowest for HLA-C. A list of more than 150 TCR beta chains associated with cytomegalovirus was given.

CDR1 is SGHRS and CDR2 is YFSETQ in the germline V gene. The CDR3 consists of 11 residues. V was clipped by 2 bases and J by 13 bases, with 11 bases between them. This PCR relied on a set of 60 Vbeta primers and 13 Jbeta primers. Some clones are missing from TCRdb's copy, which holds only in-frame ones; the method was immunoSEQ multiplex PCR. In the table there are approximately 69,000 clones, about 74% of which are singletons. Worth noting for this clone: The antigen is undetermined.

The chain is built from TRBV5-1 and TRBJ2-3; D might be TRBD2 (6 bases). The sequencing input was PBMCs. This TCR came from a woman in her twenties or thirties in good health and CMV-seropositive. The chain's CDR3 is CASSLAGVEYF. CDR3 nucleotide sequence: TGCGCCAGCAGCTTAGCGGGCGTTGAGTATTTT.